The clone carrying this T cell receptor beta chain was recorded a few times. Sorted populations all had greater than 95% purity. The entry originates in a study of beta chain features in type 1 diabetes. V was trimmed by 5 bases and J by 11 bases, leaving 12 bases between them. The CDR3 spans 11 residues. Germline assignment: CDR1 MDHEN and CDR2 SYDVKM. Expressed TCRB transcripts were sequenced because the isolated RNA had all been reverse transcribed beforehand. Produced via immunoSEQ multiplex PCR; TCRdb's table is partial and in-frame only. The sample yields 300,000 to 450,000 clones, roughly 13% seen once.

This clonotype originated in a man between 18 and 29 years old in good health. This rearrangement joins TRBV28 to TRBJ1-1, with D unresolved. Sample: naive CD4+ T cells from blood. The DNA of the CDR3 is TGTGCCAGCAGTGCCGCACCCAGGGCTTTCTTT. Residues: CASSAAPRAFF.